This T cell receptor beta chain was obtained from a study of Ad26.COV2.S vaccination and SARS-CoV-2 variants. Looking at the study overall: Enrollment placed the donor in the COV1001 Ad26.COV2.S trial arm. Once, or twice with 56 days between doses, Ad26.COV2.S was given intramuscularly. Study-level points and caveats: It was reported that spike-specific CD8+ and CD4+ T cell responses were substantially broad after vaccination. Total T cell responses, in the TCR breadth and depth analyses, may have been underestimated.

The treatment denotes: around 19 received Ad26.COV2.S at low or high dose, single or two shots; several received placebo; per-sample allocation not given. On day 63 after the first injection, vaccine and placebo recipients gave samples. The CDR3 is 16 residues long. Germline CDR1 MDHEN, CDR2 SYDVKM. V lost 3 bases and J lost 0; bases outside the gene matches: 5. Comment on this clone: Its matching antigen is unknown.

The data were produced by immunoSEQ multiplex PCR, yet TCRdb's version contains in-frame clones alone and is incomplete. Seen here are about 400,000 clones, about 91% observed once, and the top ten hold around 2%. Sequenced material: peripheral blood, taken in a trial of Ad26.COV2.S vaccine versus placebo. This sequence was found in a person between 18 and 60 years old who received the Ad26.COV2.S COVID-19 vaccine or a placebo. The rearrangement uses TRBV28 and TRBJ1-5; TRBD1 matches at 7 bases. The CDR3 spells CASSFIGGISNQPQHF. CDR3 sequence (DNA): TGTGCCAGCAGTTTTATAGGGGGCATTAGCAATCAGCCCCAGCATTTT.